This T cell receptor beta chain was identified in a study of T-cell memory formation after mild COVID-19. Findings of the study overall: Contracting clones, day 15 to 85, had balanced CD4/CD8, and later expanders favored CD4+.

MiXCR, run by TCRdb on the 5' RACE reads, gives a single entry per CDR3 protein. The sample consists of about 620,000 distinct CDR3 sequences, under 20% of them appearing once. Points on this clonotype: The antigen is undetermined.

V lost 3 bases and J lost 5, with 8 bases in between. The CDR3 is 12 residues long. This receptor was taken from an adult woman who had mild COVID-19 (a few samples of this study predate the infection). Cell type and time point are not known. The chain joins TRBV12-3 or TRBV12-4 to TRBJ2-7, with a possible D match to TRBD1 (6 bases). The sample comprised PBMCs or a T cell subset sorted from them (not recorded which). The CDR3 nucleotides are TGTGCCAGCAGTTTCAGGGGCAACGAGCAGTACTTC. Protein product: CASSFRGNEQYF.